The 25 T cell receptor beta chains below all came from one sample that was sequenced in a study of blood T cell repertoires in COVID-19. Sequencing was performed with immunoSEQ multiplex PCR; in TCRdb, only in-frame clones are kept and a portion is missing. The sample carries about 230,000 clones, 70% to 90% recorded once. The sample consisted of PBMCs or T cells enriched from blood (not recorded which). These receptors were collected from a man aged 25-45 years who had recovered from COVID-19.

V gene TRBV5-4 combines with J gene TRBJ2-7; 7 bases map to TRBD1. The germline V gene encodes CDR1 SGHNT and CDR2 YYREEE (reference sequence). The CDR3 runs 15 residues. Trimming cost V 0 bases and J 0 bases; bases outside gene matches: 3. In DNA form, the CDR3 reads TGTGCCAGCAGCTTGGAGGACAGGAGCTCCTACGAGCAGTACTTC. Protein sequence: CASSLEDRSSYEQYF.

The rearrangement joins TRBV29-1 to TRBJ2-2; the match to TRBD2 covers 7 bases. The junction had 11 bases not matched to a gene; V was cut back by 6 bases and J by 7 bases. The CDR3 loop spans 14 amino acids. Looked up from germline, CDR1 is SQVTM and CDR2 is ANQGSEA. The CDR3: CSVRTGGSSGELFF. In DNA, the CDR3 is TGCAGCGTCCGCACGGGGGGATCGAGCGGGGAGCTGTTTTTT.

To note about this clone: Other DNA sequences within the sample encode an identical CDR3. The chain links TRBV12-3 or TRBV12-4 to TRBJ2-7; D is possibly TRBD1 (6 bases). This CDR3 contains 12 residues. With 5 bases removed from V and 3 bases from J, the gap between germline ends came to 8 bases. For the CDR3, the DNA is TGTGCCAGCAGTCGGACAGTCTACGAGCAGTACTTC. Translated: CASSRTVYEQYF.

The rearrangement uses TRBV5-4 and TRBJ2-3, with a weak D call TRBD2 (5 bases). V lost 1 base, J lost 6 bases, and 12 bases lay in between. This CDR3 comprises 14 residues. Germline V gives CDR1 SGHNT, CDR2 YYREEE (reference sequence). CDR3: CASSLPVLGDTQYF. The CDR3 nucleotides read TGTGCCAGCAGCTTGCCCGTACTAGGGGATACGCAGTATTTT.

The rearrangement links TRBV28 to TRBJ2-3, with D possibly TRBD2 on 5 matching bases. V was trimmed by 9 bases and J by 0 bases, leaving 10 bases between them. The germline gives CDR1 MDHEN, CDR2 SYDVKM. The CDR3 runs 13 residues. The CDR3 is CASTGSSTDTQYF. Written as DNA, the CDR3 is TGTGCCAGTACGGGGTCTAGCACAGATACGCAGTATTTT.

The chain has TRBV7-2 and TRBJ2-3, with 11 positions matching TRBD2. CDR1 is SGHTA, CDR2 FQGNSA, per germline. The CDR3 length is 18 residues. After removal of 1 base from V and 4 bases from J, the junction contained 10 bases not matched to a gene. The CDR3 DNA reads TGTGCCAGCAGCTTAGGCCGACTAGCGGGGAGAAACTCAGATACGCAGTATTTT. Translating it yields CASSLGRLAGRNSDTQYF.

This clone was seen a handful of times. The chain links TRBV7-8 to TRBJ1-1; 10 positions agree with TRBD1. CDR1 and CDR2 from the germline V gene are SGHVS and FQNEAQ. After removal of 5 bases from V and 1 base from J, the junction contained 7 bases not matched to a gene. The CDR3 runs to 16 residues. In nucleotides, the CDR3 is TGTGCCAGCAGCCCCACCAGGGACAGGGGGAACACTGAAGCTTTCTTT. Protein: CASSPTRDRGNTEAFF. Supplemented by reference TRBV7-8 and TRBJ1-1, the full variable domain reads GAGVSQSPRYKVAKRGQDVALRCDPISGHVSLFWYQQALGQGPEFLTYFQNEAQLDKSGLPSDRFFAERPEGSVSTLKIQRTQQEDSAVYLCASSPTRDRGNTEAFFGQGTRLTVV.

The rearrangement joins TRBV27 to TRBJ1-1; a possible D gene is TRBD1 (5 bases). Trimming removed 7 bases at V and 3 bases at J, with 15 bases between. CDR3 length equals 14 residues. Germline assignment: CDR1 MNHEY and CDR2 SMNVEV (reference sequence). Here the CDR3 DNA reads TGTGCCAGCACACAGCGGGGCTCGGACACTGAAGCTTTCTTT. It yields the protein CASTQRGSDTEAFF.

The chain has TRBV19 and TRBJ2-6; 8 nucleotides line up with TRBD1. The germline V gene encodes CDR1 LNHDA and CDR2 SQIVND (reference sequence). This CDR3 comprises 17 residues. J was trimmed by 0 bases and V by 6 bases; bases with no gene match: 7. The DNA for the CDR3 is TGTGCCAGTAGACGACAGGGGCGGGCCTCTGGGGCCAACGTCCTGACTTTC. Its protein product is CASRRQGRASGANVLTF.

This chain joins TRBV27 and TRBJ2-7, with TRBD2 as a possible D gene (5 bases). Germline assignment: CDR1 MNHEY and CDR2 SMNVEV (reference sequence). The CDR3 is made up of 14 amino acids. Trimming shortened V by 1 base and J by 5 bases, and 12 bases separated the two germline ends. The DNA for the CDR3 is TGTGCCAGCAGTTTATTCCGCGGGTTCCACGAGCAGTACTTC. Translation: CASSLFRGFHEQYF.

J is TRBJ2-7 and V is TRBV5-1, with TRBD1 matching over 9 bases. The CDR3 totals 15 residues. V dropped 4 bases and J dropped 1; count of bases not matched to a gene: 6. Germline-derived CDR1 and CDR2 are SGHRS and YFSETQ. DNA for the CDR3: TGCGCCAGCAGCCCGGGACAGGGATTTTCCTACGAGCAGTACTTC. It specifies CASSPGQGFSYEQYF.

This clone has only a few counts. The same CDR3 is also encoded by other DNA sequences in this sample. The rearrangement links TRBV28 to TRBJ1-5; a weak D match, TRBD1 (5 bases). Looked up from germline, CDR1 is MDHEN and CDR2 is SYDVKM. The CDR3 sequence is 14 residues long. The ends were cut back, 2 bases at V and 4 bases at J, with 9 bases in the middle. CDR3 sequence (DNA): TGTGCCAGCAGTTTAGGGCAGGGTAATCAGCCCCAGCATTTT. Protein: CASSLGQGNQPQHF. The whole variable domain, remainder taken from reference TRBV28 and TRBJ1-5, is DVKVTQSSRYLVKRTGEKVFLECVQDMDHENMFWYRQDPGLGLRLIYFSYDVKMKEKGDIPEGYSVSREKKERFSLILESASTNQTSMYLCASSLGQGNQPQHFGDGTRLSIL.

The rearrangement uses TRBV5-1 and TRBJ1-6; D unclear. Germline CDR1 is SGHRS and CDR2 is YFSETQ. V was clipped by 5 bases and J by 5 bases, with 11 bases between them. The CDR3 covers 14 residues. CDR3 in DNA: TGCGCCAGCAGGGTCACAGCAAATAATTCACCCCTCCACTTT. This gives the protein CASRVTANNSPLHF. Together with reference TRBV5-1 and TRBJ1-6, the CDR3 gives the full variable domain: KAGVTQTPRYLIKTRGQQVTLSCSPISGHRSVSWYQQTPGQGLQFLFEYFSETQRNKGNFPGRFSGRQFSNSRSEMNVSTLELGDSALYLCASRVTANNSPLHFGNGTRLTVT.

CDR3 sequence (DNA): TGTGCCAGCAGTATAATGTTAGGGCAGGGAGGCCAGCCCCAGCATTTT. It yields the protein CASSIMLGQGGQPQHF. The V and J genes are TRBV7-2 and TRBJ1-5; perhaps TRBD1 as D (5 bases). V was clipped by 6 bases and J by 7 bases, with 22 bases between them. Germline CDR1 is SGHTA and CDR2 is FQGNSA. This CDR3 region has 16 residues.

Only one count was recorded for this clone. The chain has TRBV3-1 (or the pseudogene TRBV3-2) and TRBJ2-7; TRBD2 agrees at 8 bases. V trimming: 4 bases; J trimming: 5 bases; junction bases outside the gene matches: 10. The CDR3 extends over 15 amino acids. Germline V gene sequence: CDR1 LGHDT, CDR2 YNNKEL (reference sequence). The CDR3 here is CASSPHPGGLDEQYF. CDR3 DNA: TGTGCCAGCAGCCCTCACCCGGGGGGGCTCGACGAGCAGTACTTC.

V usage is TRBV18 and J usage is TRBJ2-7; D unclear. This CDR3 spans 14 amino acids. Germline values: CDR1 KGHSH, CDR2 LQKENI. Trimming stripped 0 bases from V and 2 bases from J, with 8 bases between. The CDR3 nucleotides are TGTGCCAGCTCACCACCCTACAGCACCTACGAGCAGTACTTC. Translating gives CASSPPYSTYEQYF.

In DNA, the CDR3 is TGCGCCAGCAGCCAAGACCCGGGACAGTCCTACGAGCAGTACTTC. Translation gives CASSQDPGQSYEQYF. The gene calls are TRBV4-3 and TRBJ2-7; TRBD1 agrees at 7 bases. After removal of 0 bases from V and 1 base from J, the junction contained 3 bases not matched to a gene. From germline, CDR1 is LGHNA and CDR2 YSLEER. The CDR3 covers 15 residues.

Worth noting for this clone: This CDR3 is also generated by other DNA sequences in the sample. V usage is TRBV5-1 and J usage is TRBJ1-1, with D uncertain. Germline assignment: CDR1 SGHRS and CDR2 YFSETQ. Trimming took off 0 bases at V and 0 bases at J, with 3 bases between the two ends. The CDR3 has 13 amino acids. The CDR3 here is CASSLGVNTEAFF. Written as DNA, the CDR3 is TGCGCCAGCAGCTTGGGCGTGAACACTGAAGCTTTCTTT.

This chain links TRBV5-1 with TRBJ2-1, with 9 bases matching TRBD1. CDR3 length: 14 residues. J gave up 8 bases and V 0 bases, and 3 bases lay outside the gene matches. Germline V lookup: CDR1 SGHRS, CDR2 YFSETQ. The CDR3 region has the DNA TGCGCCAGCAGCTTGGTGGGACAGGGCGATGAGCAGTTCTTC. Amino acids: CASSLVGQGDEQFF.

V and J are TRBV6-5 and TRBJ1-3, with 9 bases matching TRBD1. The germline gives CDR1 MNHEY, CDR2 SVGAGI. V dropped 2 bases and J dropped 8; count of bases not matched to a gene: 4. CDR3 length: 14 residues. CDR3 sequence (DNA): TGTGCCAGCAGTTACCAGGGACAGGGACACACCATATATTTT. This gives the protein CASSYQGQGHTIYF.

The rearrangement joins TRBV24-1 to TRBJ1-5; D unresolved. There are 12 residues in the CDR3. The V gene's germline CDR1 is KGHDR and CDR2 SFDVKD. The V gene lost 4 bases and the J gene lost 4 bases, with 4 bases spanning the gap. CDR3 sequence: CATSEQNQPQHF. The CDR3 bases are TGTGCCACCAGTGAACAGAATCAGCCCCAGCATTTT.

The CDR3 protein is CASSVVQTGLTGELFF. CDR3 sequence (DNA): TGTGCCAGCAGCGTGGTACAGACAGGGTTGACCGGGGAGCTGTTTTTT. The chain couples TRBV9 to TRBJ2-2; 7 positions match TRBD1. The V gene end was trimmed by 2 bases and the J gene end by 5 bases; junction bases not matched to a gene: 9. The CDR3 consists of 16 residues. Per germline, CDR1 SGDLS and CDR2 YYNGEE. The full variable domain, with the rest looked up from reference TRBV9 and TRBJ2-2, is DSGVTQTPKHLITATGQRVTLRCSPRSGDLSVYWYQQSLDQGLQFLIQYYNGEERAKGNILERFSAQQFPDLHSELNLSSLELGDSALYFCASSVVQTGLTGELFFGEGSRLTVL.

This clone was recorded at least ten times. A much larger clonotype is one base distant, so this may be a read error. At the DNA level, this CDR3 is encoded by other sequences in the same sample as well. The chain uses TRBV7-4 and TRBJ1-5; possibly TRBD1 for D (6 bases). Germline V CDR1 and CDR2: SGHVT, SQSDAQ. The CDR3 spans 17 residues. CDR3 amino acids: CATSDGYGGGSNQPQHF. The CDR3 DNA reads TGTGCCACCAGCGACGGATACGGGGGGGGCAGCAATCAGCCCCAGCATTTT.

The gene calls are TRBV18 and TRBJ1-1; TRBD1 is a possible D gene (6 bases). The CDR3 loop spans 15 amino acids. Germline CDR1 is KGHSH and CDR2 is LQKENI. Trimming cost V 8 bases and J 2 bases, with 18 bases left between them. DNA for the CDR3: TGTGCCAGCCTACCTCAGGGGCAGCTAAACACTGAAGCTTTCTTT. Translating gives CASLPQGQLNTEAFF.

The DNA of the CDR3 is TGTGCCAGCAGCCCCCAGGACAGGGACGGCTACACCTTC. This translates into CASSPQDRDGYTF. The chain is built from TRBV14 and TRBJ1-2; 8 nucleotides agree with TRBD1. V dropped 4 bases and J dropped 8; count of bases not matched to a gene: 6. Looked up from germline, CDR1 is SGHDN and CDR2 is FVKESK. The length of the CDR3 is 13 residues.